A selection of T cell receptor beta chains follows, all from one sample in a study of identical twins. TCRdb re-derived calls from the 5' RACE reads in MiXCR, one entry per CDR3 protein. The data contain about 530,000 distinct CDR3 sequences, around 15% of them singletons. A further study also used this sample, focusing on yellow fever vaccine responses in identical twins.

The sample was CD4+ T cells sorted from blood. The origin of the receptors is a young woman in good health. Both conserved end residues are part of each CDR3. Each record gives: D gene, clone size, J gene, V gene, CDR3 protein, CDR3 DNA. D genes are given only for firm matches. Size is stated for part of the rows, as once, few or many counts, or as a class when the clone is expanded.

d_call: -; clone_size: few; j_call: TRBJ2-2; v_call: TRBV7-9; cdr3_aa: CASSFSDYTGELFF; cdr3_nt: TGTGCCAGCAGCTTCTCGGATTACACCGGGGAGCTGTTTTTT
d_call: -; clone_size: few; j_call: TRBJ1-3; v_call: TRBV24-1; cdr3_aa: CAGIMPGSRRNTIYF; cdr3_nt: TGTGCTGGAATCATGCCCGGCAGTAGGAGAAACACCATATATTTT
d_call: TRBD1; clone_size: -; j_call: TRBJ2-2; v_call: TRBV24-1; cdr3_aa: CATSAPGTGNTGELFF; cdr3_nt: TGTGCCACCAGTGCCCCCGGGACAGGGAACACCGGGGAGCTGTTTTTT
d_call: -; clone_size: few; j_call: TRBJ2-7; v_call: TRBV12-3/TRBV12-4; cdr3_aa: CASTFGSGVAYEQYF; cdr3_nt: TGTGCCAGCACCTTTGGGTCGGGAGTCGCCTACGAGCAGTACTTC
d_call: -; clone_size: -; j_call: TRBJ1-1; v_call: TRBV18; cdr3_aa: CASSPQEGEAFF; cdr3_nt: TGTGCCAGCTCACCACAGGAGGGCGAAGCTTTCTTT
d_call: TRBD2; clone_size: -; j_call: TRBJ2-5; v_call: TRBV20-1; cdr3_aa: CSASPLSGTRTGETQYF; cdr3_nt: TGCAGTGCTAGTCCCCTCTCGGGGACTAGAACGGGGGAGACCCAGTACTTC
d_call: -; clone_size: few; j_call: TRBJ2-4; v_call: TRBV7-2; cdr3_aa: CASSLAVIGGGLKNIQYF; cdr3_nt: TGTGCCAGCAGCTTAGCGGTTATTGGGGGGGGGCTCAAAAACATTCAGTACTTC
d_call: -; clone_size: many; j_call: TRBJ2-7; v_call: TRBV20-1; cdr3_aa: CSASLDDYEQYF; cdr3_nt: TGCAGTGCTAGTCTGGACGACTACGAGCAGTACTTC
d_call: -; clone_size: -; j_call: TRBJ1-3; v_call: TRBV27; cdr3_aa: CASSDRNSGNTIYF; cdr3_nt: TGTGCCAGCTCCGACAGGAACTCTGGAAACACCATATATTTT
d_call: -; clone_size: -; j_call: TRBJ2-3; v_call: TRBV10-2; cdr3_aa: CASRTLASTDTQYF; cdr3_nt: TGCGCCAGTAGGACCCTAGCAAGCACAGATACGCAGTATTTT
d_call: TRBD1; clone_size: many; j_call: TRBJ1-1; v_call: TRBV5-6; cdr3_aa: CASSPGQMNTEAFF; cdr3_nt: TGTGCCAGCAGCCCGGGACAGATGAACACTGAAGCTTTCTTT
d_call: TRBD1; clone_size: -; j_call: TRBJ2-1; v_call: TRBV6-1; cdr3_aa: CASTLPGQGVNEQFF; cdr3_nt: TGTGCCAGCACTCTACCGGGACAGGGCGTCAATGAGCAGTTCTTC
d_call: TRBD1; clone_size: many; j_call: TRBJ1-1; v_call: TRBV29-1; cdr3_aa: CSVGQGWTEAFF; cdr3_nt: TGCAGCGTGGGACAGGGATGGACTGAAGCTTTCTTT
d_call: -; clone_size: -; j_call: TRBJ2-2; v_call: TRBV10-3; cdr3_aa: CAIRGGPDTGELFF; cdr3_nt: TGTGCCATCAGAGGAGGGCCCGACACCGGGGAGCTGTTTTTT
d_call: -; clone_size: many; j_call: TRBJ1-1; v_call: TRBV6-5; cdr3_aa: CASSYGRAFMNTEAFF; cdr3_nt: TGTGCCAGCAGTTACGGCAGGGCCTTCATGAACACTGAAGCTTTCTTT
d_call: -; clone_size: few; j_call: TRBJ1-5; v_call: TRBV20-1; cdr3_aa: CSAALGNSNQPQHF; cdr3_nt: TGCAGTGCCGCCCTCGGCAATAGCAATCAGCCCCAGCATTTT
d_call: TRBD1; clone_size: few; j_call: TRBJ1-6; v_call: TRBV28; cdr3_aa: CASSPLGQGYNSPLHF; cdr3_nt: TGTGCCAGCAGTCCCTTGGGACAGGGATATAATTCACCCCTCCACTTT
d_call: TRBD1; clone_size: -; j_call: TRBJ1-4; v_call: TRBV5-1; cdr3_aa: CASSLETGRGNEKLFF; cdr3_nt: TGCGCCAGCAGCTTGGAGACGGGCAGGGGGAATGAAAAACTGTTTTTT
d_call: -; clone_size: few; j_call: TRBJ2-2; v_call: TRBV11-2; cdr3_aa: CASSPGEYVTGELFF; cdr3_nt: TGTGCCAGCAGCCCGGGGGAGTACGTCACCGGGGAGCTGTTTTTT
d_call: -; clone_size: many; j_call: TRBJ2-1; v_call: TRBV5-1; cdr3_aa: CASNGGGSYNEQFF; cdr3_nt: TGCGCCAGCAACGGGGGTGGCTCCTACAATGAGCAGTTCTTC
d_call: -; clone_size: many; j_call: TRBJ2-3; v_call: TRBV29-1; cdr3_aa: CSVDRAEDTQYF; cdr3_nt: TGCAGCGTTGATCGGGCTGAGGATACGCAGTATTTT
d_call: TRBD1; clone_size: -; j_call: TRBJ2-5; v_call: TRBV20-1; cdr3_aa: CSANSLTGEQETQYF; cdr3_nt: TGCAGTGCCAATTCCCTGACAGGGGAACAAGAGACCCAGTACTTC
d_call: -; clone_size: few; j_call: TRBJ2-1; v_call: TRBV11-2; cdr3_aa: CASSLVSAAGYNEQFF; cdr3_nt: TGTGCCAGCAGCTTAGTATCAGCGGCCGGGTACAATGAGCAGTTCTTC
d_call: -; clone_size: -; j_call: TRBJ2-7; v_call: TRBV5-1; cdr3_aa: CASSSLRGPSYEQYF; cdr3_nt: TGCGCCAGCAGCAGTTTGAGAGGGCCTTCTTACGAGCAGTACTTC
d_call: -; clone_size: few; j_call: TRBJ2-2; v_call: TRBV4-1; cdr3_aa: CASSPDFMVGRELFF; cdr3_nt: TGCGCCAGCAGTCCGGACTTCATGGTTGGCCGGGAGCTGTTTTTT
d_call: -; clone_size: -; j_call: TRBJ2-3; v_call: TRBV19; cdr3_aa: CASSIGAKGADTQYF; cdr3_nt: TGTGCCAGTAGTATAGGGGCGAAAGGGGCAGATACGCAGTATTTT
d_call: TRBD2; clone_size: few; j_call: TRBJ2-3; v_call: TRBV3-1; cdr3_aa: CASSQVLRGGRADTQYF; cdr3_nt: TGTGCCAGCAGCCAAGTGTTGCGGGGGGGCCGGGCAGATACGCAGTATTTT
d_call: -; clone_size: -; j_call: TRBJ1-2; v_call: TRBV20-1; cdr3_aa: CSAPSGLYGYTF; cdr3_nt: TGCAGTGCACCCAGTGGGCTCTATGGCTACACCTTC
d_call: TRBD2; clone_size: -; j_call: TRBJ2-7; v_call: TRBV5-1; cdr3_aa: CASSLVGGGPREQYF; cdr3_nt: TGCGCCAGCAGCTTGGTGGGGGGAGGGCCTCGGGAGCAGTACTTC
d_call: -; clone_size: -; j_call: TRBJ2-2; v_call: TRBV12-3/TRBV12-4; cdr3_aa: CASMRTENTGELFF; cdr3_nt: TGTGCCAGCATGCGGACCGAGAACACCGGGGAGCTGTTTTTT
d_call: -; clone_size: few; j_call: TRBJ1-5; v_call: TRBV7-8; cdr3_aa: CASSGHRDPRNEPQHF; cdr3_nt: TGTGCCAGCAGCGGGCACCGGGACCCACGCAATGAGCCCCAGCATTTT
d_call: TRBD1; clone_size: -; j_call: TRBJ1-2; v_call: TRBV10-3; cdr3_aa: CAISETGQGDGYTF; cdr3_nt: TGTGCCATCAGTGAAACGGGACAGGGCGATGGCTACACCTTC
d_call: -; clone_size: few; j_call: TRBJ2-5; v_call: TRBV3-1; cdr3_aa: CASSPRTGSSFSAVQETQYF; cdr3_nt: TGTGCCAGCAGCCCTAGGACTGGGTCCTCCTTTTCGGCGGTACAAGAGACCCAGTACTTC
d_call: TRBD1; clone_size: few; j_call: TRBJ2-1; v_call: TRBV2; cdr3_aa: CASINPGQGSEQFF; cdr3_nt: TGTGCCAGTATCAACCCGGGACAGGGAAGTGAGCAGTTCTTC
d_call: TRBD2; clone_size: -; j_call: TRBJ2-7; v_call: TRBV12-3/TRBV12-4; cdr3_aa: CTCSLYRLAGTNSYEQYF; cdr3_nt: TGTACCTGCAGTTTATACAGACTAGCGGGCACTAACTCCTACGAGCAGTACTTC
d_call: TRBD2; clone_size: -; j_call: TRBJ2-4; v_call: TRBV20-1; cdr3_aa: CSASGRTKNIQYF; cdr3_nt: TGCAGTGCCAGCGGGAGAACCAAAAACATTCAGTACTTC
d_call: -; clone_size: -; j_call: TRBJ2-6; v_call: TRBV15; cdr3_aa: CATSRDSLASSGANVLTF; cdr3_nt: TGTGCCACCAGCAGAGATTCCCTAGCGAGCTCTGGGGCCAACGTCCTGACTTTC
d_call: TRBD2; clone_size: few; j_call: TRBJ2-2; v_call: TRBV7-3; cdr3_aa: CASSNSGSGAGELFF; cdr3_nt: TGTGCCAGCAGCAATAGCGGGAGCGGGGCCGGGGAGCTGTTTTTT
d_call: TRBD1; clone_size: -; j_call: TRBJ2-7; v_call: TRBV20-1; cdr3_aa: CSARADQGTGTGFYEQYF; cdr3_nt: TGCAGTGCTAGAGCGGACCAGGGGACCGGGACAGGGTTCTACGAGCAGTACTTC
d_call: TRBD1; clone_size: -; j_call: TRBJ2-1; v_call: TRBV12-3/TRBV12-4; cdr3_aa: CASSFQGESNEQFF; cdr3_nt: TGTGCCAGCAGTTTTCAGGGGGAAAGCAATGAGCAGTTCTTC
d_call: -; clone_size: many; j_call: TRBJ1-5; v_call: TRBV20-1; cdr3_aa: CSAYPGLGNNQPQHF; cdr3_nt: TGCAGTGCTTACCCGGGACTTGGAAACAATCAGCCCCAGCATTTT
d_call: TRBD1; clone_size: -; j_call: TRBJ2-2; v_call: TRBV5-6; cdr3_aa: CASSWAPGQGGTGELFF; cdr3_nt: TGTGCCAGCAGCTGGGCGCCGGGACAGGGGGGCACCGGGGAGCTGTTTTTT
d_call: TRBD1; clone_size: few; j_call: TRBJ2-5; v_call: TRBV28; cdr3_aa: CASSLSLPGQGLETQYF; cdr3_nt: TGTGCCAGCAGTTTATCACTCCCGGGACAGGGGTTAGAGACCCAGTACTTC
d_call: -; clone_size: -; j_call: TRBJ2-5; v_call: TRBV7-9; cdr3_aa: CASSLETGLETQYF; cdr3_nt: TGTGCCAGCAGCTTGGAAACAGGGCTGGAGACCCAGTACTTC
d_call: -; clone_size: -; j_call: TRBJ2-1; v_call: TRBV12-3/TRBV12-4; cdr3_aa: CASSFGPGNEQFF; cdr3_nt: TGTGCCAGCAGTTTTGGGCCGGGGAATGAGCAGTTCTTC
d_call: -; clone_size: few; j_call: TRBJ2-3; v_call: TRBV11-3; cdr3_aa: CASSLSPTRDTQYF; cdr3_nt: TGTGCCAGCAGCTTATCCCCGACTAGAGATACGCAGTATTTT
d_call: TRBD2; clone_size: -; j_call: TRBJ2-5; v_call: TRBV9; cdr3_aa: CASSAGLAGPQETQYF; cdr3_nt: TGTGCCAGCAGCGCGGGACTAGCGGGACCCCAAGAGACCCAGTACTTC
d_call: TRBD1; clone_size: -; j_call: TRBJ1-5; v_call: TRBV3-1; cdr3_aa: CASRDSGTGDQPQHF; cdr3_nt: TGTGCCAGCAGAGATTCCGGGACAGGGGATCAGCCCCAGCATTTT
d_call: TRBD2; clone_size: few; j_call: TRBJ2-5; v_call: TRBV5-1; cdr3_aa: CASSPRIGGTQETQYF; cdr3_nt: TGCGCCAGCAGCCCCCGGATCGGGGGGACTCAAGAGACCCAGTACTTC
d_call: TRBD2; clone_size: few; j_call: TRBJ2-1; v_call: TRBV5-1; cdr3_aa: CASSLAGRSGRGYNEQFF; cdr3_nt: TGCGCCAGCAGCTTGGCCGGGCGTAGCGGGAGAGGATACAATGAGCAGTTCTTC
d_call: TRBD1; clone_size: few; j_call: TRBJ1-2; v_call: TRBV20-1; cdr3_aa: CSARSQGDSNYGYTF; cdr3_nt: TGCAGTGCTAGGTCCCAAGGGGACAGTAACTATGGCTACACCTTC
d_call: -; clone_size: few; j_call: TRBJ1-5; v_call: TRBV28; cdr3_aa: CASRPDSINQPQHF; cdr3_nt: TGTGCCAGCAGACCGGACAGTATCAATCAGCCCCAGCATTTT
d_call: -; clone_size: few; j_call: TRBJ2-7; v_call: TRBV27; cdr3_aa: CASSFGPGVYEQYF; cdr3_nt: TGTGCCAGCAGTTTTGGGCCTGGAGTCTACGAGCAGTACTTC
d_call: TRBD1; clone_size: -; j_call: TRBJ2-1; v_call: TRBV20-1; cdr3_aa: CSANRVGQGVYNEQFF; cdr3_nt: TGCAGTGCTAACAGGGTCGGACAGGGGGTCTACAATGAGCAGTTCTTC
d_call: -; clone_size: -; j_call: TRBJ2-6; v_call: TRBV7-9; cdr3_aa: CASSPMGPCGANVLTF; cdr3_nt: TGTGCCAGCAGCCCTATGGGACCCTGCGGGGCCAACGTCCTGACTTTC
d_call: TRBD2; clone_size: -; j_call: TRBJ2-1; v_call: TRBV24-1; cdr3_aa: CATSAPSGVYNEQFF; cdr3_nt: TGTGCCACCAGTGCCCCTAGCGGGGTCTACAATGAGCAGTTCTTC
d_call: -; clone_size: few; j_call: TRBJ2-6; v_call: TRBV6-1; cdr3_aa: CASSDRQSSGANVLTF; cdr3_nt: TGTGCCAGCAGTGACAGACAAAGCTCTGGGGCCAACGTCCTGACTTTC
d_call: -; clone_size: few; j_call: TRBJ1-2; v_call: TRBV9; cdr3_aa: CASSVGSGGAHYGYTF; cdr3_nt: TGTGCCAGCAGCGTAGGTAGTGGGGGAGCACACTATGGCTACACCTTC
d_call: -; clone_size: many; j_call: TRBJ2-1; v_call: TRBV7-2; cdr3_aa: CASSPQSSYNEQFF; cdr3_nt: TGTGCCAGCAGCCCCCAATCATCGTACAATGAGCAGTTCTTC